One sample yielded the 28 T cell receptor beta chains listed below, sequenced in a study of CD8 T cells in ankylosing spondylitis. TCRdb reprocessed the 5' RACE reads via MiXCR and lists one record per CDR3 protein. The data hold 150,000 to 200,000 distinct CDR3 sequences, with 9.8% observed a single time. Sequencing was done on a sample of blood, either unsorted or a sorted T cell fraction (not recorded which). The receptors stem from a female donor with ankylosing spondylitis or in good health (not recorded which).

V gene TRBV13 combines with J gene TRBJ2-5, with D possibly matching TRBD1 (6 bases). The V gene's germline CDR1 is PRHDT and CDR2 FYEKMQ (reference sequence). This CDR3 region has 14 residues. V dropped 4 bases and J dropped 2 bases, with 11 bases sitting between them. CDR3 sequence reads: CASSSDSEQETQYF. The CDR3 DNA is TGTGCCAGCAGCTCGGACAGTGAACAAGAGACCCAGTACTTC.

CDR3 amino acids: CAWMGTTDTQYF. CDR3 nucleotide sequence: TGTGCCTGGATGGGAACCACAGATACGCAGTATTTT. The chain is built from TRBV30 and TRBJ2-3, with D unclear. This CDR3 has 12 amino acids. Germline lookup yields CDR1 GTSNPN and CDR2 SVGIG (reference sequence). With 4 bases removed from V and 2 bases from J, the gap between germline ends came to 7 bases.

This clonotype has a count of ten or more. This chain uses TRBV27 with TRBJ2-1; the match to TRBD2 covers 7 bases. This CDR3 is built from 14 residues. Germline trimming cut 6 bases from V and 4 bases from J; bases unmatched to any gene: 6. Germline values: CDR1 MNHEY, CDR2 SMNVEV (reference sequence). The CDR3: CASSPTSQYNEQFF. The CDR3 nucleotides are TGTGCCAGCAGCCCGACTAGCCAGTACAATGAGCAGTTCTTC.

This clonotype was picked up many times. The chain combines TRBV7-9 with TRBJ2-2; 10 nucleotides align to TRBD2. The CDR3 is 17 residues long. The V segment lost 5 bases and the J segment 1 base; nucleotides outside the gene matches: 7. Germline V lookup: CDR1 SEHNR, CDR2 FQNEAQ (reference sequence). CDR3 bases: TGTGCCAGCAGCCCCGCTGGACTAGCGGTGAACACCGGGGAGCTGTTTTTT. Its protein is CASSPAGLAVNTGELFF.

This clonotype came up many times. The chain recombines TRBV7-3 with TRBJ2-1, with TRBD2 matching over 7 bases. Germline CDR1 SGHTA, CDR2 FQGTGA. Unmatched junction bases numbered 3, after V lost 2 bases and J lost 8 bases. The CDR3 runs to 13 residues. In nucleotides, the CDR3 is TGTGCCAGCAGCTTACCGGCGGGGGATGAGCAGTTCTTC. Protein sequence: CASSLPAGDEQFF.

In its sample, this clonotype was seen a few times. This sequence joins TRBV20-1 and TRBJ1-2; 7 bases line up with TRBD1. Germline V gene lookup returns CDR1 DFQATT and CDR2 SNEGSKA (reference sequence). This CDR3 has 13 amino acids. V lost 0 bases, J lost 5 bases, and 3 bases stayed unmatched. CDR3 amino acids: CSARDATGYGYTF. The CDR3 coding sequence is TGCAGTGCTAGAGATGCGACAGGGTATGGCTACACCTTC.

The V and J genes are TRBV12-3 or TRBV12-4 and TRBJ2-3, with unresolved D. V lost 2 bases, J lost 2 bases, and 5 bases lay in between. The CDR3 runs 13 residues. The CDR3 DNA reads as TGTGCCAGCAGTTTAACTCTCACAGATACGCAGTATTTT. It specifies CASSLTLTDTQYF.

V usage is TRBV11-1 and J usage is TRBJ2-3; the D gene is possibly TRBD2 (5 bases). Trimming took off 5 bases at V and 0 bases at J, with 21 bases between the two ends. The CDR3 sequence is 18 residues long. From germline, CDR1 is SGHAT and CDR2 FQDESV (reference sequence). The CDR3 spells CASSQAARADPSTDTQYF. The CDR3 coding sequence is TGTGCCAGCAGCCAAGCGGCTAGGGCCGATCCTAGCACAGATACGCAGTATTTT.

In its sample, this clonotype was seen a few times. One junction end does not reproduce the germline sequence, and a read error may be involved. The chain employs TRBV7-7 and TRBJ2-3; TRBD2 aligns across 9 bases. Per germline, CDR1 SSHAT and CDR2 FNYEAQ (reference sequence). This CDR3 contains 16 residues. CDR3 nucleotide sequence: TGTGCCAACAGCGCCAGCCTAGGACTAGCGCCAGATACGCAGTATTTT. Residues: CANSASLGLAPDTQYF.

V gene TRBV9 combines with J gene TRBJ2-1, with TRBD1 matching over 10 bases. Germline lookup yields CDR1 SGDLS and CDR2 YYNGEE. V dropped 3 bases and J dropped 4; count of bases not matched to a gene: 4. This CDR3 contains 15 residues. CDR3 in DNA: TGTGCCAGCAGCGGACAGGGGGCTGAGTACAATGAGCAGTTCTTC. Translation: CASSGQGAEYNEQFF.

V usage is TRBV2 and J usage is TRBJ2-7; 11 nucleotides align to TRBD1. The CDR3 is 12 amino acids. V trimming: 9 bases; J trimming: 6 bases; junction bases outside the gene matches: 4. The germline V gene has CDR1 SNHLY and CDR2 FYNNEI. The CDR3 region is CASPGTGGEQYF. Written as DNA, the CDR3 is TGTGCCAGTCCCGGGACAGGGGGCGAGCAGTACTTC.

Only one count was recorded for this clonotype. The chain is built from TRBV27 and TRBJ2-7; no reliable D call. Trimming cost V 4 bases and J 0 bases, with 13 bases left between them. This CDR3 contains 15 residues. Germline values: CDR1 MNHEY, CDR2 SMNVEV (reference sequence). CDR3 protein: CASSSFGSTSYEQYF. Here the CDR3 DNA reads TGTGCCAGCAGTTCTTTCGGATCCACCTCCTACGAGCAGTACTTC.

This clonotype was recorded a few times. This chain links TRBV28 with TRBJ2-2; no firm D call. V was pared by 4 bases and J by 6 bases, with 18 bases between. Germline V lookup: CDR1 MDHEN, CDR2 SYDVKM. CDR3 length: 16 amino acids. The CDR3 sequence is CASSSPGYQHPGELFF. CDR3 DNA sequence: TGTGCCAGCAGTTCCCCAGGATACCAACACCCCGGGGAGCTGTTTTTT.

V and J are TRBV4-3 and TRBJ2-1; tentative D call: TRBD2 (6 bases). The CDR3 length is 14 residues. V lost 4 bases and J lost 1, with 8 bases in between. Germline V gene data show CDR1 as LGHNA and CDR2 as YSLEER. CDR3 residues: CASSPGLSYNEQFF. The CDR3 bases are TGCGCCAGCAGCCCAGGACTATCCTACAATGAGCAGTTCTTC.

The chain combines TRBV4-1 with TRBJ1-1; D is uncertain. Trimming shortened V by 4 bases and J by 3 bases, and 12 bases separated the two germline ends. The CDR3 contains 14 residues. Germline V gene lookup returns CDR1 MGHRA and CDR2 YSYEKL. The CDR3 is CASSRGLRDTEAFF. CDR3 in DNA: TGCGCCAGCAGCCGCGGTTTGAGGGACACTGAAGCTTTCTTT.

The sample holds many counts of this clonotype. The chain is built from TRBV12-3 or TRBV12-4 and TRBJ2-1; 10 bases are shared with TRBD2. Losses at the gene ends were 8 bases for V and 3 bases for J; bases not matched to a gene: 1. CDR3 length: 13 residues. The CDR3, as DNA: TGTGCCAGCCGGACTAGCGGCTACAATGAGCAGTTCTTC. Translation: CASRTSGYNEQFF.

The CDR3 sequence is CSVESAGGASRGYTF. CDR3 nucleotide sequence: TGCAGCGTTGAATCGGCAGGGGGCGCTTCCCGTGGCTACACCTTC. The chain combines TRBV29-1 with TRBJ1-2; 8 nucleotides agree with TRBD1. With 2 bases clipped from V and 7 bases from J, the junction kept 12 bases outside the gene matches. The CDR3 spans 15 residues. Germline V gene data show CDR1 as SQVTM and CDR2 as ANQGSEA.

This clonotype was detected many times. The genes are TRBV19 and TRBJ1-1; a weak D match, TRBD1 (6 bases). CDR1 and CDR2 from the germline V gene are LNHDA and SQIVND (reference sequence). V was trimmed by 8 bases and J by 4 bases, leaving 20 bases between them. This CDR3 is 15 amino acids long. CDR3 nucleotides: TGTGCCAGTCTTCATACAGGGCTAGGGAGCACTGAAGCTTTCTTT. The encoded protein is CASLHTGLGSTEAFF.

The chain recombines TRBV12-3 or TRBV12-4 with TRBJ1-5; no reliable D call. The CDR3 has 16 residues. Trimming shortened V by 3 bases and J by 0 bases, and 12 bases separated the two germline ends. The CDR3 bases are TGTGCCAGCAGTTTTGGAGGTCCTAATAGCAATCAGCCCCAGCATTTT. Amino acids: CASSFGGPNSNQPQHF.

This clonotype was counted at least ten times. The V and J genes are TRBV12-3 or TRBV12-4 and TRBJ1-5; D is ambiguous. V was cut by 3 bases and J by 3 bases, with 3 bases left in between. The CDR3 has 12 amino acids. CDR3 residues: CASSLDNQPQHF. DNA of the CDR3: TGTGCCAGCAGTTTGGACAATCAGCCCCAGCATTTT.

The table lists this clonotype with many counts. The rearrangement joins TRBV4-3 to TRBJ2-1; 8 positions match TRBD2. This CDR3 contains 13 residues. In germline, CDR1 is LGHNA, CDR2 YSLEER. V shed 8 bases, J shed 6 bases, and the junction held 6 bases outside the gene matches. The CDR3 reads CASSGGVINEQFF. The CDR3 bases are TGCGCCAGCTCGGGAGGGGTCATCAATGAGCAGTTCTTC.

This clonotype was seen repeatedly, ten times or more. The CDR3 loop is CAISRDHYNEQFF. In DNA, the CDR3 is TGTGCCATTAGCCGGGACCACTACAATGAGCAGTTCTTC. The rearrangement uses TRBV12-3 or TRBV12-4 and TRBJ2-1, with D tentatively TRBD1 or TRBD2 (5 bases each). Trimming left V 10 bases short and J 3 bases short, with 13 bases between. This CDR3 has 13 residues.

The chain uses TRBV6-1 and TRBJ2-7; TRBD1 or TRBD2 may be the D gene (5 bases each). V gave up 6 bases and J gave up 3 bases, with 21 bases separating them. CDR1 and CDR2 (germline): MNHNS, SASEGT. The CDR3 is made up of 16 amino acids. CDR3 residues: CASSLFGTEVYYEQYF. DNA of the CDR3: TGTGCCAGCAGCCTTTTTGGGACGGAGGTCTACTACGAGCAGTACTTC.

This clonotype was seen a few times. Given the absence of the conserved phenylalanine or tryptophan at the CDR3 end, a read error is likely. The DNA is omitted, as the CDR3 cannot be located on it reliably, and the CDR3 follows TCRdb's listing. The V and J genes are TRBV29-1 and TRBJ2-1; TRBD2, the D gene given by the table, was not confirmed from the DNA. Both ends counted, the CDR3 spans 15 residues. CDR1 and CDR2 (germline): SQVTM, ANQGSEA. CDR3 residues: CSVEDTTSTYNEQFL.

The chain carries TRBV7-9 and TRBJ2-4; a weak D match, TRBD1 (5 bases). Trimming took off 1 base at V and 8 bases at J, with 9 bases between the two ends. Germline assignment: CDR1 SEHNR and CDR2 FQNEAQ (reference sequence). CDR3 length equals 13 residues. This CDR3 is CASSLEGPDIQYF. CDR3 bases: TGTGCCAGCAGCTTAGAGGGGCCTGACATTCAGTACTTC. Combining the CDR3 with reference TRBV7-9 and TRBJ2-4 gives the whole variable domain DTGVSQNPRHKITKRGQNVTFRCDPISEHNRLYWYRQTLGQGPEFLTYFQNEAQLEKSRLLSDRFSAERPKGSFSTLEIQRTEQGDSAMYLCASSLEGPDIQYFGAGTRLSVL.

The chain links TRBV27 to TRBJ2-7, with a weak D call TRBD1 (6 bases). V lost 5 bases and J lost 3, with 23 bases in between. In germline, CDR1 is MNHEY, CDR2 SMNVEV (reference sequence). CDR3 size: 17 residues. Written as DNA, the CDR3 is TGTGCCAGCAGTGCGAGCCCGGGACATTCAACGGGCTACGAGCAGTACTTC. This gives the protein CASSASPGHSTGYEQYF.

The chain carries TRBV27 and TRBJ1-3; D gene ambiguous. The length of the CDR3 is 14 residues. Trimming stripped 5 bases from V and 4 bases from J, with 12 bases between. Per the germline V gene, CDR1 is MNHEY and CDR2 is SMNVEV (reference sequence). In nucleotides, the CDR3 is TGTGCCAGCAGTCCTAAAAGTTCAGGAAACACCATATATTTT. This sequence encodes CASSPKSSGNTIYF.

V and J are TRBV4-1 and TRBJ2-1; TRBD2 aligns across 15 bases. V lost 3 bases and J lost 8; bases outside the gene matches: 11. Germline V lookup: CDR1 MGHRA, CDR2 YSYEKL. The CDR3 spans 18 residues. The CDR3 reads CASSHLPGLAGGTDEQFF. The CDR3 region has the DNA TGCGCCAGCAGCCACCTTCCGGGACTAGCGGGAGGTACCGATGAGCAGTTCTTC.